The sequence of this T cell receptor (beta chain) was determined in a study of OX40 agonist ivuxolimab in advanced cancers. Study background: Patients received the agonistic anti-OX40 (CD134) antibody ivuxolimab. Head and neck, renal cell, melanoma or hepatocellular carcinoma were the cancers that dose-escalation patients had. Findings and caveats of the study: Circulating CD4+ and CD8+ T cells showed clonal expansion by week 6 at 0.1 to 3.0 mg/kg.

Germline CDR1 is SQVTM and CDR2 is ANQGSEA. There are 13 residues in the CDR3. Trimming removed 6 bases at V and 2 bases at J, with 12 bases between. Generated by immunoSEQ multiplex PCR, the TCRdb table keeps only in-frame clones and is missing some. The table shows 70,000 or so clones, with roughly 90% occurring only once. Regarding this clone: Its antigen is currently unknown.

The source is an adult with an advanced solid tumor such as melanoma, head and neck, liver or kidney cancer. The chain links TRBV29-1 to TRBJ2-3; D might be TRBD1 (5 bases). This specimen was CD4+ or CD8+ T cells sorted from blood, taken in a trial of the OX40 agonist ivuxolimab. The CDR3 DNA is TGCAGCGTCCTACAGGTGAACACAGATACGCAGTATTTT. This sequence encodes CSVLQVNTDTQYF.